The entry below gives a single T cell receptor (beta chain) sequence along with its context. The germline gene is not matched at one end of the junction; a read error may be the cause. The sample is drawn from a study of blood T cell repertoires in COVID-19. Study information: Material from acute and convalescent COVID-19 was sourced from the United States, Italy and Spain. Sources were T cells, B-cell-depleted T cells, or PBMCs; the material itself was cDNA or gDNA.

Under the authors' procedure: Amplified reference gene primers provided the basis for estimating nucleated cell counts. Libraries were prepared by immunoSEQ multiplex PCR; TCRdb keeps only in-frame clonotypes and omits some of them. The D gene and trimming were derived from the DNA, and the V and J assignments and clone size from that table. The sample lists hundreds of thousands of clones; approximately 83% were seen once. The sequenced material came from peripheral blood. The sequence was collected from a woman aged 40-49 years with active or convalescent COVID-19.

The CDR3 spells CASSLDAGYEQYF. CDR3 sequence (DNA): TGTGCTAGCAGCTTAGATGCGGGCTACGAGCAGTACTTC. J is TRBJ2-7 and V is TRBV7-7, with a tentative D call TRBD2 (5 bases). The CDR3 has 13 amino acids. Germline assignment: CDR1 SSHAT and CDR2 FNYEAQ (reference sequence).